This passage covers 5 T cell receptor beta chains from one sample sequenced in a study of neoadjuvant anti-PD-1 for oral cavity cancer. The protocol was immunoSEQ multiplex PCR, while the TCRdb copy is restricted to in-frame clones and leaves out a portion. Of about 16,000 clones in the sample, around two thirds were seen once. The specimen comprised PBMCs, sampled before nivolumab (anti-PD-1) treatment. These TCRs come from a person aged 40-85 years with oral cavity squamous cell carcinoma.

This chain joins TRBV6-5 and TRBJ2-7, with a weak D call TRBD2 (6 bases). The length of the CDR3 is 14 residues. Germline CDR1 MNHEY, CDR2 SVGAGI. V was clipped by 8 bases and J by 7 bases, with 21 bases between them. CDR3 protein: CASALLAVLWEQYF. DNA of the CDR3: TGTGCCAGCGCCTTACTAGCAGTTCTGTGGGAGCAGTACTTC.

J is TRBJ1-2 and V is TRBV4-1; D gene ambiguous. The germline gives CDR1 MGHRA, CDR2 YSYEKL. Trimming shortened V by 0 bases and J by 4 bases, and 12 bases separated the two germline ends. This CDR3 has 15 amino acids. CDR3 residues: CASSQEVRTFYGYTF. CDR3 coding DNA: TGCGCCAGCAGCCAAGAGGTTCGGACTTTCTATGGCTACACCTTC.

V and J are TRBV2 and TRBJ1-5, with TRBD1 as a possible D gene (5 bases). Germline V gene lookup returns CDR1 SNHLY and CDR2 FYNNEI. This CDR3 has 14 residues. V lost 5 bases and J 4 bases, leaving 12 bases between the germline ends. CDR3 loop: CASSKDKANQPQHF. In DNA form, the CDR3 reads TGTGCCAGCAGTAAGGACAAGGCGAATCAGCCCCAGCATTTT.

CDR3 residues: CAISEPQYTGELFF. The CDR3 region has the DNA TGTGCCATCAGTGAGCCTCAGTACACCGGGGAGCTGTTTTTT. The chain combines TRBV10-3 with TRBJ2-2; no clear D. The V end lost 2 bases, the J end lost 3 bases, and 7 bases lay between the germline ends. This CDR3 comprises 14 residues. The germline V gene has CDR1 ENHRY and CDR2 SYGVKD.

V is TRBV2 and J is TRBJ1-1; D is unclear. Looked up from germline, CDR1 is SNHLY and CDR2 is FYNNEI. Trimming took 3 bases from V and 1 from J, leaving 6 bases between them. The CDR3 is 13 residues long. Here the CDR3 DNA reads TGTGCCAGCAGTGAGATCGCGAACACTGAAGCTTTCTTT. As protein: CASSEIANTEAFF.